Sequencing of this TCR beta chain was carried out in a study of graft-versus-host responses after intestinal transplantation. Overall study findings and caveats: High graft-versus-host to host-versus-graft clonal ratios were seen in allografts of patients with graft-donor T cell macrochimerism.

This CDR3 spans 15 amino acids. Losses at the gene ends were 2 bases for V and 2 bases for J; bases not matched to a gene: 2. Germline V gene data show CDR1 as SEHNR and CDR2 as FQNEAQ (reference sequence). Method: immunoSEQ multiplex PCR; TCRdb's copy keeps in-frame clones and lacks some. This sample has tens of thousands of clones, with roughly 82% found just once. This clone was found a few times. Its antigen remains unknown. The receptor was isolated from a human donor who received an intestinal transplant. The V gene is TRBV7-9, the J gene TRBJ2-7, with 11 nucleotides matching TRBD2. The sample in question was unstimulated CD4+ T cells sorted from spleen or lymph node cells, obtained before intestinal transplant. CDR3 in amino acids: CASSLKTSGAYEQYF. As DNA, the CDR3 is TGTGCCAGCAGCTTAAAGACTAGCGGGGCCTACGAGCAGTACTTC.